The rows below give T cell receptor beta chains drawn from one sample of a study of CD8+CD57+ T cells in acquired aplastic anemia. MiXCR was run by TCRdb on the reads, yielding one entry per CDR3 protein. The table lists 200,000 to 250,000 distinct CDR3 sequences, over 40% of them singletons. Source material: sorted CD4+, CD8+, or CD8+CD57+ T cells (not recorded which) from PBMCs. The receptors shown here come from a human donor with aplastic anemia. Both conserved end residues are part of each CDR3. The D gene is left open where the match is weak. Rows give clone size only sometimes, using once, few, many, or a class for an expanded clone.

abundance	d_gene	v_gene	j_gene	CDR3nt	CDR3aa
many	-	TRBV20-1	TRBJ1-5	TGCAGTGCTTGGCAGGACCCCAATCAGCCCCAGCATTTT	CSAWQDPNQPQHF
many	-	TRBV12-3/TRBV12-4	TRBJ2-2	TGTGCCAGCAGTTTAGCAGGGAGCCTGAACACCGGGGAGCTGTTTTTT	CASSLAGSLNTGELFF
-	TRBD2	TRBV7-3	TRBJ2-5	TGTGCCAGCAGCGGACACGGGAGGTACCAAGAGACCCAGTATTTC	CASSGHGRYQETQYF
-	-	TRBV10-3	TRBJ2-1	TGTGCCATCAGATCGGGGTCGGGTGCCTACAATGAGCAGTTCTTC	CAIRSGSGAYNEQFF
many	-	TRBV2	TRBJ2-1	TGTGCCAGCGCCCCCGACGGAAACAATGAGCAGTTCTTC	CASAPDGNNEQFF
-	-	TRBV20-1	TRBJ1-4	TGCAGTGCGAGAGCCGGGGCCGCTAGTGAAAAACTGTTTTTT	CSARAGAASEKLFF
-	-	TRBV7-3	TRBJ1-3	TGTGCCAGCAGCTTAGGGCCCTACTCTGGAAACACCATATATTTT	CASSLGPYSGNTIYF
-	TRBD1	TRBV7-2	TRBJ1-3	TGTGCCAGCAGCTCAGGACAGGGGCTCGGAAACACCATATATTTT	CASSSGQGLGNTIYF
many	-	TRBV5-1	TRBJ2-7	TGCGCCAGCAGCTTGGGGGGAAAGTGGGAGCAGTACTTC	CASSLGGKWEQYF
-	-	TRBV5-4	TRBJ1-1	TGTGCCAGCAGCTTGGAAAGAACGAACACTGAAGCTTTCTTT	CASSLERTNTEAFF
-	-	TRBV2	TRBJ2-7	TGTGCCAGCAAGAAGACAGTGGGATCCGAGCAGTACTTC	CASKKTVGSEQYF
-	TRBD2	TRBV5-1	TRBJ2-7	TGCGCCAGCAGCTTGGTAGCGGGGGGCAGGAGGGAGCAGTACTTC	CASSLVAGGRREQYF
many	-	TRBV7-9	TRBJ1-1	TGTGCCAGCAGCTTTCCCGAGGGCACTGAAGCTTTCTTT	CASSFPEGTEAFF
-	TRBD1	TRBV24-1	TRBJ2-3	TGTGCCACCAGTGACCGGACAGGAGGCACAGATACGCAGTATTTT	CATSDRTGGTDTQYF
-	TRBD1	TRBV5-1	TRBJ1-1	TGCGCCAGCAGCTTGGGCGCGACTAGCGGGGGGACAGGGGTCACTGAAGCTTTCTTT	CASSLGATSGGTGVTEAFF
many	-	TRBV5-1	TRBJ2-5	TGCGCCAGCACTTCCGAACCCCAGTCCGGGGGCCAGTACTTC	CASTSEPQSGGQYF
-	TRBD2	TRBV12-3/TRBV12-4	TRBJ2-7	TGTGCCAGCAGTCCAATAGCGGGGGGCCGAGGGGAGCAGTACTTC	CASSPIAGGRGEQYF
-	-	TRBV20-1	TRBJ2-7	TGCAGTGCTAGAGATCTTGGGGGGCGCCCTACGGAGCAGTACTTC	CSARDLGGRPTEQYF
many	-	TRBV19	TRBJ1-6	TGTGCCACAAGGGGGGCCGATAATTCACCCCTCCACTTT	CATRGADNSPLHF
few	TRBD1	TRBV24-1	TRBJ2-7	TGTGCCACCAGTGAGGGCAGGGGGCCAGGAGAGCAGTACTTC	CATSEGRGPGEQYF
-	-	TRBV20-1	TRBJ2-5	TGCAGTGCTAGAGATCTCCGGGAGACCCAGTACTTC	CSARDLRETQYF
many	TRBD1	TRBV20-1	TRBJ1-2	TGCAGTGCTAGGGCGGGCGACAGGGGGCCTCATGGCTACACCTTC	CSARAGDRGPHGYTF
-	TRBD1	TRBV7-8	TRBJ2-7	TGTGCCAGCAGCTCACGGGACAGGTTGAAGCTTAATACCTACGAGCAGTACTTC	CASSSRDRLKLNTYEQYF
once	-	TRBV24-1	TRBJ2-3	TGTGCCACCAGTGGCTTTCACGAGGAGGGCGCAGATACGCAGTATTTT	CATSGFHEEGADTQYF
many	-	TRBV6-1	TRBJ2-5	TGTGCCAGCAGTGAAGGGGGCCTTTCGGGAGAGACCCAGTACTTC	CASSEGGLSGETQYF
many	TRBD1	TRBV5-5	TRBJ2-7	TGTGCCAGCAGCAACGCTCGGGGACAGTTCCCCTACGAGCAGTACTTC	CASSNARGQFPYEQYF
many	-	TRBV6-4	TRBJ2-6	TGTGCCAGCGGGAAGGACAGTCTCCACTCTGGGGCCAACGTCCTGACTTTC	CASGKDSLHSGANVLTF
many	TRBD2	TRBV12-3/TRBV12-4	TRBJ2-7	TGTGCCAGCAGTCCGAGGGCGGGGGGGAGCTCCTACGAGCAGTACTTC	CASSPRAGGSSYEQYF
-	-	TRBV7-2	TRBJ2-3	TGTGCCAGCAGCTCACAGGGTAGTCTCGTCGAGCAGTATTTT	CASSSQGSLVEQYF
-	-	TRBV7-8	TRBJ1-2	TGTGCCAGCAGCTGGACCCCGACAGCCTCTAACTATGGCTACACCTTC	CASSWTPTASNYGYTF
-	TRBD1	TRBV7-2	TRBJ1-6	TGTGCCAGCAGTTTAGAGGGTTGGGACAGGGTCGGATACCATTCACCCCTCCACTTT	CASSLEGWDRVGYHSPLHF
-	TRBD1	TRBV20-1	TRBJ2-7	TGCAGTGCCGTATTTCCTCGGGACAGTCCCTACGAGCAGTACTTC	CSAVFPRDSPYEQYF
many	TRBD1	TRBV29-1	TRBJ2-3	TGCAGCGTGACCGGGACAGGGGAAACAGATACGCAGTATTTT	CSVTGTGETDTQYF
many	TRBD2	TRBV3-1	TRBJ2-5	TGTGCCAGCAGCCCGGGGGGGCTAGGAACCCAGTACTTC	CASSPGGLGTQYF
-	TRBD1	TRBV7-9	TRBJ2-3	TGTGCCAGCAGCTCGGACAGGGATACGCAGTATTTT	CASSSDRDTQYF
-	TRBD1	TRBV25-1	TRBJ2-5	TGTGCCAGCAGTCCCCCAGGGGGACAAGAGACCCAGTACTTC	CASSPPGGQETQYF
many	TRBD1	TRBV7-9	TRBJ1-1	TGTGCCAGCAGCCTGACAGGGCTCACTGAAGCTTTCTTT	CASSLTGLTEAFF
few	TRBD2	TRBV7-9	TRBJ2-7	TGTGCCAGCAGCTTAGCGCGGGCTAGCGGGGCCGAGCAGTACTTC	CASSLARASGAEQYF
few	TRBD1	TRBV9	TRBJ2-7	TGTGCCAGCAGCGCGCAGGGGGACTACGAGCAGTACTTC	CASSAQGDYEQYF
-	TRBD2	TRBV7-9	TRBJ2-5	TGTGCCAGCAGCTTAAGGACTAGCGGGGGCGTGCAGGGAGAGACCCAGTACTTC	CASSLRTSGGVQGETQYF
-	-	TRBV10-3	TRBJ2-7	TGTGCCATCAGTGAATCCCAAGGGAACTCCTACGAGCAGTACTTC	CAISESQGNSYEQYF
many	-	TRBV12-3/TRBV12-4	TRBJ1-2	TGTGCCAGCAGTCGGGAGCTCCCCTATGGCTACACCTTC	CASSRELPYGYTF
many	TRBD1	TRBV19	TRBJ2-1	TGTGCCAGTAGTATCCAGGGGACAGGGCCCAATGAGCAGTTCTTC	CASSIQGTGPNEQFF
-	TRBD1	TRBV20-1	TRBJ1-1	TGCAGTGCTAAGACGACAGGGGGCTCAGGAGGGGCTTTCTTT	CSAKTTGGSGGAFF
-	TRBD2	TRBV25-1	TRBJ2-3	TGTGCCAGCAGTCCCCGACTAGCGACTAGCACAGATACGCAGTATTTT	CASSPRLATSTDTQYF
-	-	TRBV12-3/TRBV12-4	TRBJ1-4	TGTGCCAGCAGAGCGGCCGGCTCTGGAAAACTGTTTTTT	CASRAAGSGKLFF
-	-	TRBV25-1	TRBJ2-7	TGTGCCAGCAGTGCCCAGGGTATCGACGAGCAGTACTTC	CASSAQGIDEQYF
-	-	TRBV2	TRBJ1-4	TGTGCCAGCAGTGAAGAGCTCGGGAATGAAAAACTGTTTTTT	CASSEELGNEKLFF
many	-	TRBV20-1	TRBJ2-3	TGCAGTGCTAGAGTAGGGGGACTCGGCACAGATACGCAGTATTTT	CSARVGGLGTDTQYF
many	-	TRBV9	TRBJ1-1	TGTGCCAGCAGCGTAGGCGGGCAGGACACTGAAGCTTTCTTT	CASSVGGQDTEAFF
-	-	TRBV7-2	TRBJ2-3	TGTGCCAGCAGTAGCCAGGGGGGGCCGGTGTATTTT	CASSSQGGPVYF
-	-	TRBV20-1	TRBJ1-2	TGCAGTGACAGTCGGGGGCCCTATGGCTACACCTTC	CSDSRGPYGYTF